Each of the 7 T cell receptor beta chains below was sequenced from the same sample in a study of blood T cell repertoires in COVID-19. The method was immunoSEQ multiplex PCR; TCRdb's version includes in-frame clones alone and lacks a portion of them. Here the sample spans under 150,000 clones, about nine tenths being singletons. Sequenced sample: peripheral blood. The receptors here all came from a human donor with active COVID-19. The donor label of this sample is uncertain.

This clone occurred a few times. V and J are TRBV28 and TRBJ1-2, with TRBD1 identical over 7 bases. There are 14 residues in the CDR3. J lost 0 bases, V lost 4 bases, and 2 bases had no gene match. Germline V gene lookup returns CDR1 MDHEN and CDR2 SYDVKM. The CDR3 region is CASSSGTANYGYTF. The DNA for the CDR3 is TGTGCCAGCAGTTCCGGGACAGCTAACTATGGCTACACCTTC.

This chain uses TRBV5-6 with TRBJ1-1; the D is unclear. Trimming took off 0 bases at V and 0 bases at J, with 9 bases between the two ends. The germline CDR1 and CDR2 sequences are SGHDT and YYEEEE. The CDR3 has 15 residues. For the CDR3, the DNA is TGTGCCAGCAGCTTGGTCGACACCTTGAACACTGAAGCTTTCTTT. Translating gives CASSLVDTLNTEAFF.

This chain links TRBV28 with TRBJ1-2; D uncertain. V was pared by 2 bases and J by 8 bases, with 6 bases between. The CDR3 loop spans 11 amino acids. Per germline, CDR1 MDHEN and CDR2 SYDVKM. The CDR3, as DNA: TGTGCCAGCAGTTTAACAGACGGCTACACCTTC. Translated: CASSLTDGYTF.

The CDR3 bases are TGCGCCAGCAGCCATGCCCTCGGGGCGGGGGAAGGGGGCTACACCTTC. It translates to CASSHALGAGEGGYTF. This chain uses TRBV4-3 with TRBJ1-2; perhaps TRBD1 as D (5 bases). The CDR3 loop spans 16 amino acids. V lost 3 bases and J lost 8, with 22 bases in between. Germline V gene sequence: CDR1 LGHNA, CDR2 YSLEER.

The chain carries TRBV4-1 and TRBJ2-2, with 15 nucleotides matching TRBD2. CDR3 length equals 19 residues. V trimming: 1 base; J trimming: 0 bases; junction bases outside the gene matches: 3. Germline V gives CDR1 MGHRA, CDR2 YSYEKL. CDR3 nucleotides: TGCGCCAGCAGCCAAGTCGGACTAGCGGGGGGGACGAACACCGGGGAGCTGTTTTTT. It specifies CASSQVGLAGGTNTGELFF.

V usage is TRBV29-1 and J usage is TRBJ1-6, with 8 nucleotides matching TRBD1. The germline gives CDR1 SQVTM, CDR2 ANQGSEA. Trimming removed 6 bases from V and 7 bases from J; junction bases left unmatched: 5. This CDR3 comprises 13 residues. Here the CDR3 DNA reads TGCAGCGTGACACAGGGGGGAAATTCACCCCTCCACTTT. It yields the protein CSVTQGGNSPLHF.

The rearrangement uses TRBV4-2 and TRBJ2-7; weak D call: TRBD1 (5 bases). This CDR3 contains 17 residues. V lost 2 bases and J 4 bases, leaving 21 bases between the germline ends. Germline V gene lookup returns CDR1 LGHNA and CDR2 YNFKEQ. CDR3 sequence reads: CASSQRLQDPLGYEQYF. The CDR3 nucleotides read TGTGCCAGCAGCCAAAGGTTACAGGACCCCCTCGGATACGAGCAGTACTTC.